This T cell receptor (beta chain) was identified during a study of T-cell reconstitution after alpha-beta-depleted transplantation in children. This clonotype was counted only a few times. Germline CDR1 SQVTM, CDR2 ANQGSEA. Trimming took 4 bases from V and 0 from J; bases not matched to a gene: 9. CDR3 size: 17 residues. Library preparation (for TCRbeta) was performed with unique molecular identifiers. TCRdb processed the PCR reads anew with MiXCR; each CDR3 protein has one entry. The sample lists roughly 400,000 distinct CDR3 sequences; roughly 22% were seen once. Sample: PBMCs from the stem cell graft donor, taken from the stem cell graft. This TCR was sampled from a human donor who donated a stem cell graft to a child with acute myeloid leukemia. J is TRBJ2-1 and V is TRBV29-1; TRBD2 matches at 10 bases. The CDR3 DNA sequence: TGCAGCGTTGGAGCGGGAGGGCTTCTCAGCTCCTACAATGAGCAGTTCTTC. Translated, it gives CSVGAGGLLSSYNEQFF.